This T cell receptor (beta chain) was captured in a study of Graves' ophthalmopathy and Graves' hyperthyroidism. PBMCs had their origin in fresh peripheral blood (approximately 10 ml). As regards this clonotype: Its antigen is not known.

The sequenced template was RNA, covering the TCR beta CDR3 region. HTBI primers served in a first-round RT-PCR, which a second-round multiplex PCR followed. TCRdb processed the multiplex PCR reads anew with MiXCR; each CDR3 protein has one entry. The sample has tens of thousands of distinct CDR3 sequences, about half seen once. Germline V CDR1 and CDR2: LNHDA, SQIVND (reference sequence). This CDR3 is 15 amino acids long. The ends were cut back, 3 bases at V and 4 bases at J, with 16 bases in the middle. Study conclusions and caveats: Most thyroid clonotypes with frequency above 0.001 were detected in blood too. It was with about 68% sensitivity and about 72% specificity that the model predicted ophthalmopathy progression.

V is TRBV19 and J is TRBJ2-7, with D possibly being TRBD2 (6 bases). Source material: peripheral blood. This clonotype was obtained from an adult woman with stable Graves' hyperthyroidism. As DNA, the CDR3 is TGTGCCAGTAGTATTATGGCGGGAAGTCAGTACGAGCAGTACTTC. Translated, it gives CASSIMAGSQYEQYF. Looking up the rest from reference TRBV19 and TRBJ2-7 gives the full variable domain: DGGITQSPKYLFRKEGQNVTLSCEQNLNHDAMYWYRQDPGQGLRLIYYSQIVNDFQKGDIAEGYSVSREKKESFPLTVTSAQKNPTAFYLCASSIMAGSQYEQYFGPGTRLTVT.